The 27 T cell receptor beta chains reported below all come from one sample, sequenced in a study of T cells in localized non-small cell lung cancer. The method was immunoSEQ multiplex PCR; TCRdb's version includes in-frame clones alone and lacks a portion of them. The top ten clones hold roughly 4% of a sample with about 15,000 clones, approximately 85% of them seen once. The material sequenced was peripheral blood, taken before any cancer treatment. Receptor source: a woman aged 40-70 years with stage I lung adenocarcinoma.

This clone was detected only once. V and J are TRBV7-8 and TRBJ2-7; 7 bases are a match to TRBD1. The CDR3 runs to 13 residues. Losses at the gene ends were 5 bases for V and 3 bases for J; bases not matched to a gene: 4. Germline V lookup: CDR1 SGHVS, CDR2 FQNEAQ. CDR3 nucleotide sequence: TGTGCCAGCAGCACCGACAGGGACTACGAGCAGTACTTC. Protein sequence: CASSTDRDYEQYF.

The chain uses TRBV12-5 and TRBJ2-3; TRBD2 matches 12 bases. The CDR3 has 15 amino acids. Per germline, CDR1 LGHNT and CDR2 FRNRAP. Unmatched junction bases numbered 4, after V lost 6 bases and J lost 3 bases. CDR3 nucleotide sequence: TGTGCTAGTGGACCCGGGACTAGCGGGACAGATACGCAGTATTTT. This sequence encodes CASGPGTSGTDTQYF.

The chain joins TRBV6-5 to TRBJ2-2, with TRBD1 matching 7 bases. CDR3 length equals 16 residues. Germline CDR1 and CDR2: MNHEY and SVGAGI. V dropped 1 base and J dropped 3; count of bases not matched to a gene: 5. The chain's CDR3 is CASSYFRDRYTGELFF. The CDR3 nucleotides read TGTGCCAGCAGTTACTTCCGGGACAGATACACCGGGGAGCTGTTTTTT.

The chain couples TRBV6-1 to TRBJ1-1; D gene ambiguous. V lost 0 bases and J 1 base, leaving 12 bases between the germline ends. The V gene's germline CDR1 is MNHNS and CDR2 SASEGT. The CDR3 is 16 residues long. Here the CDR3 reads CASSEALDGRNTEAFF. The CDR3 DNA reads as TGTGCCAGCAGTGAAGCCCTGGACGGCAGGAACACTGAAGCTTTCTTT.

The chain employs TRBV6-5 and TRBJ1-2; D uncertain. The V end was cut by 6 bases, the J end by 2 bases, with 10 bases between. This CDR3 spans 13 amino acids. The V gene's germline CDR1 is MNHEY and CDR2 SVGAGI. The CDR3 loop reads CASRTGYNYGYTF. CDR3 sequence (DNA): TGTGCCAGCAGGACCGGATACAACTATGGCTACACCTTC.

The chain combines TRBV29-1 with TRBJ2-1, with 14 bases lining up with TRBD2. The germline CDR1 and CDR2 sequences are SQVTM and ANQGSEA. The CDR3 totals 14 residues. After removal of 7 bases from V and 4 bases from J, the junction contained 3 bases not matched to a gene. CDR3 amino acids: CSAGLAGAYNEQFF. DNA of the CDR3: TGCAGCGCGGGACTAGCGGGGGCGTACAATGAGCAGTTCTTC.

This chain uses TRBV7-9 with TRBJ1-1, with D perhaps TRBD1 (6 bases). The V end was cut by 3 bases, the J end by 5 bases, with 10 bases between. This CDR3 region has 13 residues. In germline, CDR1 is SEHNR, CDR2 FQNEAQ (reference sequence). The CDR3: CASSFGGLTEAFF. The CDR3 DNA is TGTGCCAGCAGCTTTGGGGGGCTTACTGAAGCTTTCTTT.

The J gene is TRBJ2-1, the V gene TRBV27; TRBD2 matches at 7 bases. Per germline, CDR1 MNHEY and CDR2 SMNVEV (reference sequence). The CDR3 is made up of 18 amino acids. Trimming took 5 bases from V and 4 from J; bases not matched to a gene: 17. The CDR3 DNA is TGTGCCAGCAGTCCCCACATATTTAAGCGGGGCACATACAATGAGCAGTTCTTC. Residues: CASSPHIFKRGTYNEQFF.

The chain employs TRBV15 and TRBJ1-1, with D perhaps TRBD1 (5 bases). Germline lookup yields CDR1 LNHNV and CDR2 YYDKDF (reference sequence). The CDR3 has 15 amino acids. Trimming removed 5 bases from V and 6 bases from J, with 19 bases in between. The CDR3 spells CATSGRNPGRAEAFF. In DNA, the CDR3 is TGTGCCACCAGCGGCAGAAATCCAGGGCGCGCTGAAGCTTTCTTT.

This chain connects TRBV2 to TRBJ2-3, with TRBD1 as a possible D gene (6 bases). Trimming removed 5 bases at V and 1 base at J, with 16 bases between. The CDR3 extends over 16 amino acids. Germline V gene lookup returns CDR1 SNHLY and CDR2 FYNNEI. CDR3 DNA sequence: TGTGCCAGCAGTAGTTATACAGGGCGCGGCACAGATACGCAGTATTTT. Translation gives CASSSYTGRGTDTQYF.

This sequence joins TRBV19 and TRBJ1-1; 7 bases align to TRBD1. Losses at the gene ends were 5 bases for V and 0 bases for J; bases not matched to a gene: 15. The CDR3 totals 18 residues. Germline V CDR1 and CDR2: LNHDA, SQIVND (reference sequence). CDR3 in DNA: TGTGCCAGTAGTCCAGGACAGGAGCTCATCCACCTGAACACTGAAGCTTTCTTT. It encodes CASSPGQELIHLNTEAFF.

The rearrangement uses TRBV19 and TRBJ2-5, with 8 bases that match TRBD2. This CDR3 spans 15 amino acids. The V gene end was trimmed by 5 bases and the J gene end by 9 bases; junction bases not matched to a gene: 14. The V gene's germline CDR1 is LNHDA and CDR2 SQIVND (reference sequence). The CDR3 DNA sequence: TGTGCCAGTAGTCCCCTTGCGGATAGCGGGGTCGCCCAGTACTTC. It specifies CASSPLADSGVAQYF. The full variable domain, rest sourced from reference TRBV19 and TRBJ2-5, is DGGITQSPKYLFRKEGQNVTLSCEQNLNHDAMYWYRQDPGQGLRLIYYSQIVNDFQKGDIAEGYSVSREKKESFPLTVTSAQKNPTAFYLCASSPLADSGVAQYFGPGTRLLVL.

The J gene is TRBJ2-5, the V gene TRBV4-1, with TRBD1 identical over 9 bases. CDR1 is MGHRA and CDR2 is YSYEKL in the germline V gene. The junction had 4 bases not matched to a gene; V was cut back by 0 bases and J by 5 bases. This CDR3 is 15 amino acids long. CDR3 loop: CASSQDSGTGETQYF. The CDR3, as DNA: TGCGCCAGCAGCCAAGATTCCGGGACAGGGGAGACCCAGTACTTC.

The chain carries TRBV19 and TRBJ2-4, with D uncertain. The CDR3 covers 15 residues. Germline loops: CDR1 LNHDA, CDR2 SQIVND (reference sequence). Deletions cut 1 base from V and 0 bases from J, with 7 bases between. As DNA, the CDR3 is TGTGCCAGTAGTATAGTTCCGATAGCCAAAAACATTCAGTACTTC. Its protein is CASSIVPIAKNIQYF.

The genes are TRBV2 and TRBJ1-1; D ambiguous. V gave up 8 bases and J gave up 1 base, with 8 bases separating them. The CDR3 consists of 12 residues. The germline gives CDR1 SNHLY, CDR2 FYNNEI. The CDR3 loop reads CASGRQNTEAFF. DNA for the CDR3: TGTGCCAGCGGTAGACAGAACACTGAAGCTTTCTTT.

The chain uses TRBV19 and TRBJ2-5; 11 positions match TRBD2. Germline CDR1 reads LNHDA; CDR2 reads SQIVND (reference sequence). The ends lost 6 bases at V and 1 base at J; junction bases unmatched: 4. CDR3 length equals 15 residues. CDR3 residues: CASRLAGELQETQYF. Written as DNA, the CDR3 is TGTGCCAGTAGACTAGCGGGGGAACTCCAAGAGACCCAGTACTTC.

The V call is TRBV7-3, the J call TRBJ2-3, with 9 nucleotides matching TRBD2. Germline V gene sequence: CDR1 SGHTA, CDR2 FQGTGA. The J segment lost 4 bases and the V segment lost 1 base, leaving 9 bases of the junction unmatched. This CDR3 spans 17 amino acids. The CDR3 DNA sequence: TGTGCCAGCAGCTTAAAGTTGGCCGGCGGGGGGGCAGATACGCAGTATTTT. It is translated as CASSLKLAGGGADTQYF.

The V and J genes are TRBV5-4 and TRBJ1-2, with 8 positions matching TRBD1. The J segment lost 8 bases and the V segment lost 4 bases, leaving 13 bases of the junction unmatched. The CDR3 loop spans 15 amino acids. Germline V gene lookup returns CDR1 SGHNT and CDR2 YYREEE (reference sequence). The CDR3 sequence is CASSPGTDRVGGYTF. For the CDR3, the DNA is TGTGCCAGCAGCCCAGGGACGGACAGGGTAGGGGGCTACACCTTC. Complete variable domain (other parts from reference TRBV5-4 and TRBJ1-2): ETGVTQSPTHLIKTRGQQVTLRCSSQSGHNTVSWYQQALGQGPQFIFQYYREEENGRGNFPPRFSGLQFPNYSSELNVNALELDDSALYLCASSPGTDRVGGYTFGSGTRLTVV.

The chain couples TRBV6-4 to TRBJ2-7, with 10 bases fitting TRBD1. The CDR3 loop spans 16 amino acids. V shed 5 bases and J 4 bases; nucleotides not matched to a gene: 11. Germline-derived CDR1 and CDR2 are MRHNA and SNTAGT. CDR3 sequence: CASSKSGTGVSYEQYF. The CDR3 DNA is TGTGCCAGCAGTAAGTCCGGGACAGGGGTTTCTTACGAGCAGTACTTC.

The CDR3 coding sequence is TGTGCCAGCAGTTACGTTCCCCAGGGCCGAGGGGGTGGGCAGTACTTC. It specifies CASSYVPQGRGGGQYF. The rearrangement uses TRBV6-6 and TRBJ2-7; D possibly corresponds to TRBD1 (6 bases). V was clipped by 2 bases and J by 9 bases, with 23 bases between them. Germline V gene lookup returns CDR1 MNHNY and CDR2 SVGAGI (reference sequence). CDR3 size: 16 residues.

V is TRBV7-2 and J is TRBJ2-1; 7 bases map to TRBD2. V lost 3 bases to trimming and J lost 0 bases; unmatched junction nucleotides: 2. The CDR3 contains 15 residues. Looked up from germline, CDR1 is SGHTA and CDR2 is FQGNSA. The CDR3: CASSFQRGSYNEQFF. DNA of the CDR3: TGTGCCAGCAGCTTCCAGCGGGGCTCCTACAATGAGCAGTTCTTC.

The chain has TRBV19 and TRBJ1-2; 7 positions match TRBD1. V lost 8 bases and J lost 4; bases outside the gene matches: 19. CDR1 is LNHDA and CDR2 is SQIVND in the germline V gene (reference sequence). This CDR3 comprises 17 residues. The DNA of the CDR3 is TGTGCCAGTTCAGGGACAGCCCTAGAGAGAAGATCCTATGGCTACACCTTC. It specifies CASSGTALERRSYGYTF.

Remarks on this clone: The junction departs from the called germline gene at one end, perhaps through a read error. The chain has TRBV7-7 and TRBJ1-5; D call uncertain. CDR3 length: 13 residues. Germline V lookup: CDR1 SSHAT, CDR2 FNYEAQ (reference sequence). The CDR3 reads CASSLSINQPQHF. The CDR3 coding sequence is TGTGCTAGCAGCTTAAGTATAAATCAGCCCCAGCATTTT.

This sequence joins TRBV19 and TRBJ1-1, with D tentatively TRBD1 (6 bases). V was shortened by 1 base and J by 4 bases, with 13 bases between the two germline ends. The length of the CDR3 is 15 residues. Germline CDR1 reads LNHDA; CDR2 reads SQIVND (reference sequence). CDR3 coding DNA: TGTGCCAGTAGTATAGGGGGACAACTCGGCACTGAAGCTTTCTTT. It encodes CASSIGGQLGTEAFF. Complete variable domain (other parts from reference TRBV19 and TRBJ1-1): DGGITQSPKYLFRKEGQNVTLSCEQNLNHDAMYWYRQDPGQGLRLIYYSQIVNDFQKGDIAEGYSVSREKKESFPLTVTSAQKNPTAFYLCASSIGGQLGTEAFFGQGTRLTVV.

This clone was found a few times. J is TRBJ2-2 and V is TRBV27; TRBD2 matches at 9 bases. The CDR3 runs to 14 residues. Germline loops: CDR1 MNHEY, CDR2 SMNVEV (reference sequence). V was clipped by 9 bases and J by 0 bases; unmatched bases: 2. The CDR3 here is CASLAGTNTGELFF. CDR3 coding DNA: TGTGCCAGTCTAGCGGGAACGAACACCGGGGAGCTGTTTTTT.

This chain joins TRBV7-6 and TRBJ2-3; D remains ambiguous. Germline CDR1 and CDR2: SGHVS and FNYEAQ. V was trimmed by 4 bases and J by 5 bases, leaving 10 bases between them. CDR3 length equals 13 residues. The CDR3 protein is CASSSRWGDTQYF. DNA for the CDR3: TGTGCCAGCAGCTCCCGTTGGGGAGATACGCAGTATTTT.

The J gene is TRBJ2-7, the V gene TRBV7-3, with D tentatively TRBD1 or TRBD2 (5 bases each). There are 14 residues in the CDR3. V lost 9 bases, J lost 4 bases, and 19 bases lay in between. In germline, CDR1 is SGHTA, CDR2 FQGTGA. The CDR3 DNA follows: TGTGCCAGAGATTCCCCAGGAGAGGGGTACGAGCAGTACTTC. Its translation is CARDSPGEGYEQYF.